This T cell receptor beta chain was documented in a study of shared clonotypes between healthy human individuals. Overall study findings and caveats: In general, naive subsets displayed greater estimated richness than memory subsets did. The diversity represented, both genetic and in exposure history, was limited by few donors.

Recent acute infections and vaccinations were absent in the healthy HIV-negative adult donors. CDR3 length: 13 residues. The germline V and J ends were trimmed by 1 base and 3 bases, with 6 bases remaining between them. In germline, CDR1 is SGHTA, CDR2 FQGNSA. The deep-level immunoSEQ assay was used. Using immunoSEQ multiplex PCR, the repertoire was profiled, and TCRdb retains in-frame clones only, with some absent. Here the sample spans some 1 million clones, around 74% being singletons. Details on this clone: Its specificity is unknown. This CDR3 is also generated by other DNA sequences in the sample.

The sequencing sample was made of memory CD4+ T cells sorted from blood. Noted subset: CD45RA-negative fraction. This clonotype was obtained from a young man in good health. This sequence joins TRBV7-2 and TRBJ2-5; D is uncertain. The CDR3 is CASSLVREETQYF. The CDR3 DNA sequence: TGTGCCAGCAGCTTAGTAAGGGAAGAGACCCAGTACTTC.